The T cell receptor beta chain described here comes from a study of tumour-infiltrating T cells in Burkitt lymphoma. The overall study: Productive clonality predicted overall and progression-free survival.

The germline V gene encodes CDR1 SQVTM and CDR2 ANQGSEA. CDR3 size: 12 residues. The V end was cut by 5 bases, the J end by 0 bases, with 5 bases between. Here immunoSEQ multiplex PCR was the method, and the copy in TCRdb shows in-frame clones only, minus some. The repertoire includes 12,000 to 15,000 clones, roughly 73% of them detected once, and roughly 7% sits in the top ten. Specimen: tumor tissue. The V gene is TRBV29-1, the J gene TRBJ1-3; D is undetermined. This receptor was taken from a human donor with diffuse large B-cell lymphoma. For the CDR3, the DNA is TGCAGCGTTCGGGGCTCTGGAAACACCATATATTTT. Amino acids: CSVRGSGNTIYF.